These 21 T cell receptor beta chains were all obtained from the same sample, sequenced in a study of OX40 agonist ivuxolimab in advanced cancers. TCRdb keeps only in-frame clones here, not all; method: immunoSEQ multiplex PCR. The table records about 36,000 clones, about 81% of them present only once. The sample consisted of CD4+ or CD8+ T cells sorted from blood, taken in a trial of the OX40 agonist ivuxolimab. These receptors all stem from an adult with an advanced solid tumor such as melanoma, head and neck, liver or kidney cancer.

The CDR3 DNA is TGTGCCAGCAGTAAGTGGACAGGGGGCGTCTACGAGCAGTACTTC. The encoded protein is CASSKWTGGVYEQYF. The chain carries TRBV6-1 and TRBJ2-7, with 11 bases matching TRBD1. The V and J ends lost 5 bases and 3 bases, in that order; junction bases with no gene match: 6. CDR3 size: 15 residues. CDR1 and CDR2 from the germline V gene are MNHNS and SASEGT.

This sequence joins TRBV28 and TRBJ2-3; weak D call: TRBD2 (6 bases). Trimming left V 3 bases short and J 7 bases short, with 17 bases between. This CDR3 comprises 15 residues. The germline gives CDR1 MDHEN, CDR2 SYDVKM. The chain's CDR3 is CASSLERTIWYTQYF. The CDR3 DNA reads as TGTGCCAGCAGTTTGGAGCGGACTATATGGTATACGCAGTATTTT.

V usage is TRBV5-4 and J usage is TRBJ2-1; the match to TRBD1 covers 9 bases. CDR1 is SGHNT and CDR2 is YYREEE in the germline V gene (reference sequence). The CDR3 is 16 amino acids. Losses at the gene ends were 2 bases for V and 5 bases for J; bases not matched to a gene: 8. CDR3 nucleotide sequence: TGTGCCAGCAGCTTCGGAAGGGACAGGGTCAACAATGAGCAGTTCTTC. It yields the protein CASSFGRDRVNNEQFF.

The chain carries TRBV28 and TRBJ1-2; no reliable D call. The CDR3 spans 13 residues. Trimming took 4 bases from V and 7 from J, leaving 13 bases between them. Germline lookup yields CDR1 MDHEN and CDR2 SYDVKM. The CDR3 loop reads CASSSPSPSGYTF. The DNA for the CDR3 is TGTGCCAGCAGTTCTCCCTCCCCCTCTGGCTACACCTTC.

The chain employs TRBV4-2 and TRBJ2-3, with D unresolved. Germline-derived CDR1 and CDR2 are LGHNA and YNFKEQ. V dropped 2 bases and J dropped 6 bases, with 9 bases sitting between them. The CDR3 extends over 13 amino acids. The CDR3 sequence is CASSQHAGDTQYF. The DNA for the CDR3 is TGTGCCAGCAGCCAACATGCCGGGGATACGCAGTATTTT.

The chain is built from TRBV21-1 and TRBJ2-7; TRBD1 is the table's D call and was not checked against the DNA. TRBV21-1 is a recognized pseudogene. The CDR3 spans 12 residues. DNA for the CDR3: TGTGCCAGCAGCGGACAGGAGGACGAGCAGTACTTC. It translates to CASSGQEDEQYF.

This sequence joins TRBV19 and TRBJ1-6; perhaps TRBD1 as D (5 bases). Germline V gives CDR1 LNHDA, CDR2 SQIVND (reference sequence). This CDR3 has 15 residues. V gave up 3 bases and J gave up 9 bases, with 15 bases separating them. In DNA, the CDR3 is TGTGCCAGTAGTATGAGACAGAGCCCCACTTCACCCCTCCACTTT. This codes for CASSMRQSPTSPLHF.

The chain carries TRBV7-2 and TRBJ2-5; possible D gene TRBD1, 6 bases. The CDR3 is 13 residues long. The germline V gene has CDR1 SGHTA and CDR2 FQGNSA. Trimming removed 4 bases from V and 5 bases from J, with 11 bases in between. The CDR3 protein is CASSSAGVETQYF. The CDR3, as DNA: TGTGCCAGCAGCTCGGCAGGGGTGGAGACCCAGTACTTC.

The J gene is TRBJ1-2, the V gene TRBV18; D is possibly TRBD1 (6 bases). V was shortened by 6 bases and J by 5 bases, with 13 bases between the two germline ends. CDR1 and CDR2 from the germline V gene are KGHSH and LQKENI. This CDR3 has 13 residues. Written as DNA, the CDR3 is TGTGCCAGCTCCCCGGACAGCGGTTATGGCTACACCTTC. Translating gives CASSPDSGYGYTF.

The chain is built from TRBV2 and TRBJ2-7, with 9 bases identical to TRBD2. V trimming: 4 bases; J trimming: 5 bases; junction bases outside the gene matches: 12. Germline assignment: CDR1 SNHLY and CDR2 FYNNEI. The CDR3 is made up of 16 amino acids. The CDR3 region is CASSALLAGPSDEQYF. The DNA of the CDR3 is TGTGCCAGCAGTGCCCTACTAGCGGGCCCTTCCGACGAGCAGTACTTC.

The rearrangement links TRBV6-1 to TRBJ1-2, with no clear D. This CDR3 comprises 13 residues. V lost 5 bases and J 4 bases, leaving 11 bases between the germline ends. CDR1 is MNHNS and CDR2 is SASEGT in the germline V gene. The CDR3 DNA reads TGTGCCAGCAGTCCTAACAGTCGCTATGGCTACACCTTC. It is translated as CASSPNSRYGYTF.

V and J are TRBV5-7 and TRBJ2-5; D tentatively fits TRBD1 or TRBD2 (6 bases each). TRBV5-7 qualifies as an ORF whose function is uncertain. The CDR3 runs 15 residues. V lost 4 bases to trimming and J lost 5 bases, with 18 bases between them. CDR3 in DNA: TGTGCCAGCAGCGTGACGGGGGCTTTTATGGAGACCCAGTACTTC. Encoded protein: CASSVTGAFMETQYF.

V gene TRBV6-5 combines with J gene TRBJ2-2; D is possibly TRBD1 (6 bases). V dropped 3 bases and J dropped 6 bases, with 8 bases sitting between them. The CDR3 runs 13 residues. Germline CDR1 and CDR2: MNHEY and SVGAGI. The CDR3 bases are TGTGCCAGCAGTTATAGGGGGTCCGGGGAGCTGTTTTTT. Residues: CASSYRGSGELFF.

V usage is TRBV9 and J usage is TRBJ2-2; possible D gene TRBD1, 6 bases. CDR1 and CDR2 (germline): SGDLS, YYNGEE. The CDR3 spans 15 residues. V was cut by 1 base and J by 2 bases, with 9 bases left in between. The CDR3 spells CASSVYRANTGELFF. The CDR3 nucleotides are TGTGCCAGCAGCGTATACAGGGCCAACACCGGGGAGCTGTTTTTT. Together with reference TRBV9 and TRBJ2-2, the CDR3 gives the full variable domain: DSGVTQTPKHLITATGQRVTLRCSPRSGDLSVYWYQQSLDQGLQFLIQYYNGEERAKGNILERFSAQQFPDLHSELNLSSLELGDSALYFCASSVYRANTGELFFGEGSRLTVL.

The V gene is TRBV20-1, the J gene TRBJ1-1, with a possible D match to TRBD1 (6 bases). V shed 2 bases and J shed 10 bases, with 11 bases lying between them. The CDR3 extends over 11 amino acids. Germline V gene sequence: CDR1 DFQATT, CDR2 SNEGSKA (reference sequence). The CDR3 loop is CSARSTGLAFF. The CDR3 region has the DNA TGCAGTGCTAGATCCACAGGGCTAGCTTTCTTT.

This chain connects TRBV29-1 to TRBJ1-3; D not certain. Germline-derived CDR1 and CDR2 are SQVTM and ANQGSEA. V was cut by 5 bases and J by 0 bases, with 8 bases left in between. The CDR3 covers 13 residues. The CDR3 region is CSVRMNSGNTIYF. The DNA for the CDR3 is TGCAGCGTTCGGATGAACTCTGGAAACACCATATATTTT.

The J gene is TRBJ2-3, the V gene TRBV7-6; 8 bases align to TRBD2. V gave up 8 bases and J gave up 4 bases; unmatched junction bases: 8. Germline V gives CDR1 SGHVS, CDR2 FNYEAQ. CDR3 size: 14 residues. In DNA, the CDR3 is TGTGCCAGCGCAGTAGCGGGAAGCTCAGATACGCAGTATTTT. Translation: CASAVAGSSDTQYF.

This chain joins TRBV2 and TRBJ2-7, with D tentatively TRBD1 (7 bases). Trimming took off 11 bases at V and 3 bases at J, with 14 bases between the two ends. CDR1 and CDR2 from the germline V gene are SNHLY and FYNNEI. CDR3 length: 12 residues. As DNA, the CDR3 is TGTGCCGGAGGGACAGACTACTACGAGCAGTACTTC. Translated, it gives CAGGTDYYEQYF.

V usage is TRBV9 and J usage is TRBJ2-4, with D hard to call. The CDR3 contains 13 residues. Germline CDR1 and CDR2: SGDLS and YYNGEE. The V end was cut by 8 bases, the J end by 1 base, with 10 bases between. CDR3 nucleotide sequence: TGTGCCAGATCTGAATTTGCCAAAAACATTCAGTACTTC. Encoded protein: CARSEFAKNIQYF.

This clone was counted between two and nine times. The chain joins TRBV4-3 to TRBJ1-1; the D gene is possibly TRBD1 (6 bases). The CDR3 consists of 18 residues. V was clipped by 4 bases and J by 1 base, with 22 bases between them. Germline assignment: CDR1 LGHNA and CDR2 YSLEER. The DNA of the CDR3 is TGCGCCAGCAGCCGGAACTTCGGGACAAATCAGAGGAACACTGAAGCTTTCTTT. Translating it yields CASSRNFGTNQRNTEAFF.

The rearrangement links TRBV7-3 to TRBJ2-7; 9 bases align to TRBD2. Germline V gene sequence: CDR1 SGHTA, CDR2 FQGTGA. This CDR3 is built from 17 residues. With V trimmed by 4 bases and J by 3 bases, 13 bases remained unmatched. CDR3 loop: CASSYPPPSGTCYEQYF. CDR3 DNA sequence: TGTGCCAGCAGCTACCCCCCCCCTAGCGGGACCTGCTACGAGCAGTACTTC.